Sequencing of this TCR beta chain was carried out in a study of cytomegalovirus exposure and HLA in healthy donors. Study-wide background: The study's early data release held some 85 million unique TCRs from HLA-typed donors.

CDR1 SGHRS and CDR2 YFSETQ come from the germline V gene. The CDR3 consists of 15 residues. V was trimmed by 0 bases and J by 5 bases, leaving 15 bases between them. Amplification used 60 Vbeta primers and 13 Jbeta primers. Only in-frame clones appear in the TCRdb table, and some are missing; sequencing was by immunoSEQ multiplex PCR. There are about 140,000 clones in the sample; 65% to 85% occur only once, and around 3.7% lies in the top ten. Worth noting for this clone: Its antigen remains unidentified.

Broader study findings: In a later analysis, HLA-associated beta chains showed higher expansion and lower generation probabilities than comparable chains.

The gene calls are TRBV5-1 and TRBJ2-7, with D perhaps matching TRBD1 (5 bases). The clonotype was recovered from a male donor in good health and CMV-seronegative. Sequenced input: PBMCs. Written as DNA, the CDR3 is TGCGCCAGCAGCTTGGAGTTACAAGGGGTCAACGAGCAGTACTTC. Encoded protein: CASSLELQGVNEQYF.